This TCR beta chain was recovered during a study of human T cells and chemical hapten exposure. Study context: Researchers reported sensitizing an approximately 2 cm by approximately 2 cm upper inner arm skin site with 2% DPC. Overall study findings and caveats: Donors in the study had alopecia, meaning their immune response may differ from healthy people's.

The time point is: patch test 1, 2 weeks after DPC sensitization. Treatment noted: therapeutic diphenylcyclopropenone sensitization with weekly scalp DPC. Notes on this clonotype: Its antigen is currently unknown.

The CDR3 consists of 17 residues. In germline, CDR1 is LGHNA, CDR2 YSLEER. V lost 0 bases to trimming and J lost 0 bases, with 14 bases between them. TCRdb reanalysed the RACE reads using MiXCR and keeps one entry per CDR3 protein. The repertoire has 300,000 to 400,000 distinct CDR3 sequences, under 9% of them found once; the top ten carry about 8%. This receptor was taken from a woman younger than 30 with alopecia areata. Some clones in this sample may be carry-over from other donors' samples. The chain has TRBV4-3 and TRBJ1-1; D not resolved. Sequenced material: whole blood, taken in connection with sensitization to the hapten diphenylcyclopropenone (DPC). The CDR3 spells CASSQDHMGRLNTEAFF. The CDR3, as DNA: TGCGCCAGCAGCCAAGATCATATGGGCAGATTGAACACTGAAGCTTTCTTT.